The 21 T cell receptor beta chains given below trace back to one sample, sequenced in a study of chemoradiotherapy in HPV16-positive cancers. The data were produced by immunoSEQ multiplex PCR, yet TCRdb's version contains in-frame clones alone and is incomplete. The sample contains around 68,000 clones, approximately 91% of which appear only once. Sequencing was performed on blood, taken from a patient who underwent chemoradiotherapy. The receptors were gathered from a human donor with HPV-associated anogenital cancer.

This clone was detected only once. The chain employs TRBV5-1 and TRBJ2-5; 8 bases align to TRBD2. Germline V gene sequence: CDR1 SGHRS, CDR2 YFSETQ. This CDR3 is 15 amino acids long. After removal of 0 bases from V and 5 bases from J, the junction contained 6 bases not matched to a gene. Here the CDR3 reads CASSLGAGELETQYF. CDR3 coding DNA: TGCGCCAGCAGCTTGGGAGCGGGGGAGTTGGAGACCCAGTACTTC.

V usage is TRBV4-2 and J usage is TRBJ2-3; D unclear. The V end was cut by 0 bases, the J end by 4 bases, with 14 bases between. The germline gives CDR1 LGHNA, CDR2 YNFKEQ. The CDR3 covers 16 residues. The CDR3 DNA reads as TGTGCCAGCAGCCAAGATTCGCCAGCCGGCGCAGATACGCAGTATTTT. As protein: CASSQDSPAGADTQYF.

The chain joins TRBV10-2 to TRBJ1-3; D is undetermined. This CDR3 spans 13 amino acids. Trimming shortened V by 4 bases and J by 1 base, and 5 bases separated the two germline ends. The V gene's germline CDR1 is WSHSY and CDR2 SAAADI. CDR3 protein: CASSASSGNTIYF. The CDR3 DNA reads TGCGCCAGCAGTGCTAGTTCTGGAAACACCATATATTTT.

This sequence joins TRBV6-6 and TRBJ1-5, with unresolved D. The germline CDR1 and CDR2 sequences are MNHNY and SVGAGI (reference sequence). This CDR3 comprises 15 residues. Trimming left V 2 bases short and J 0 bases short, with 8 bases between. CDR3 loop: CASSYGPTSNQPQHF. CDR3 bases: TGTGCCAGCAGTTACGGCCCTACTAGCAATCAGCCCCAGCATTTT.

J is TRBJ2-7 and V is TRBV5-4; D assignment may be TRBD1 or TRBD2 (5 bases each). From germline, CDR1 is SGHNT and CDR2 YYREEE (reference sequence). V lost 4 bases and J 6 bases, leaving 20 bases between the germline ends. This CDR3 has 15 residues. In DNA, the CDR3 is TGTGCCAGCAGCCAGGAGGTAGGGGATGGGGGCGAGCAGTACTTC. It translates to CASSQEVGDGGEQYF.

The rearrangement links TRBV6-1 to TRBJ1-5; a weak D match, TRBD1 (6 bases). Trimming removed 8 bases at V and 1 base at J, with 12 bases between. This CDR3 comprises 14 residues. Germline V gene sequence: CDR1 MNHNS, CDR2 SASEGT. The CDR3 DNA reads as TGTGCCAGCCTACAGGGTGGGAGCAATCAGCCCCAGCATTTT. Its protein product is CASLQGGSNQPQHF.

The chain employs TRBV4-1 and TRBJ2-1; maybe TRBD2 (6 bases). V dropped 1 base and J dropped 0 bases, with 10 bases sitting between them. Germline CDR1 and CDR2: MGHRA and YSYEKL. The CDR3 has 16 amino acids. Here the CDR3 DNA reads TGCGCCAGCAGCCAAGTTTCAGCGGGCTCCTACAATGAGCAGTTCTTC. It translates to CASSQVSAGSYNEQFF.

V is TRBV2 and J is TRBJ1-6; no firm D call. The CDR3 extends over 13 amino acids. Germline V gene sequence: CDR1 SNHLY, CDR2 FYNNEI. Trimming removed 8 bases at V and 3 bases at J, with 8 bases between. The CDR3 here is CASRPVYNSPLHF. Here the CDR3 DNA reads TGTGCCAGCCGACCTGTCTATAATTCACCCCTCCACTTT.

V gene TRBV19 combines with J gene TRBJ2-1; D unclear. With 4 bases removed from V and 7 bases from J, the gap between germline ends came to 14 bases. From germline, CDR1 is LNHDA and CDR2 SQIVND (reference sequence). The CDR3 has 14 residues. CDR3 amino acids: CASSTSWNPNEQFF. The CDR3 DNA follows: TGTGCCAGTAGTACCTCATGGAACCCAAATGAGCAGTTCTTC.

The chain carries TRBV7-3 and TRBJ2-5; D is unclear. CDR3 length: 13 amino acids. V gave up 0 bases and J gave up 4 bases, with 6 bases separating them. The germline CDR1 and CDR2 sequences are SGHTA and FQGTGA. This CDR3 is CASSLTRRETQYF. CDR3 DNA: TGTGCCAGCAGCTTAACTAGACGAGAGACCCAGTACTTC.

V is TRBV6-5 and J is TRBJ2-7; D is perhaps TRBD1 (5 bases). The CDR3 has 15 amino acids. Germline V CDR1 and CDR2: MNHEY, SVGAGI. The ends were cut back, 0 bases at V and 2 bases at J, with 11 bases in the middle. CDR3 sequence: CASSYSSPRAYEQYF. DNA for the CDR3: TGTGCCAGCAGTTACTCGAGTCCCAGGGCCTACGAGCAGTACTTC.

The chain joins TRBV13 to TRBJ2-3; D may match TRBD1 or TRBD2 (5 bases each). V lost 2 bases to trimming and J lost 0 bases, with 12 bases between them. CDR1 is PRHDT and CDR2 is FYEKMQ in the germline V gene (reference sequence). This CDR3 is 16 amino acids long. The DNA for the CDR3 is TGTGCCAGCAGCTTACCTCGGGGCCTGAGCACAGATACGCAGTATTTT. Amino acid sequence: CASSLPRGLSTDTQYF. Full variable domain (remainder filled in from reference TRBV13 and TRBJ2-3): AAGVIQSPRHLIKEKRETATLKCYPIPRHDTVYWYQQGPGQDPQFLISFYEKMQSDKGSIPDRFSAQQFSDYHSELNMSSLELGDSALYFCASSLPRGLSTDTQYFGPGTRLTVL.

The J gene is TRBJ1-1, the V gene TRBV15; the D gene is possibly TRBD1 (5 bases). Per germline, CDR1 LNHNV and CDR2 YYDKDF (reference sequence). The CDR3 length is 13 residues. The CDR3 protein is CAIWDRGNTEAFF. CDR3 in DNA: TGTGCAATCTGGGACCGGGGGAACACTGAAGCTTTCTTT.

The chain couples TRBV6-6 to TRBJ1-1, with 7 positions matching TRBD1. The CDR3 extends over 16 amino acids. Germline CDR1 is MNHNY and CDR2 is SVGAGI (reference sequence). The V segment lost 11 bases and the J segment 0 bases; nucleotides outside the gene matches: 15. CDR3 in DNA: TGTGCCGGCTCCGGGACAGCCCTATCCATGAACACTGAAGCTTTCTTT. This codes for CAGSGTALSMNTEAFF.

This chain's CDR3 is CAWILTGRSEAFF. The CDR3 DNA sequence: TGTGCCTGGATACTGACAGGGAGAAGTGAAGCTTTCTTT. This chain links TRBV30 with TRBJ1-1; 7 nucleotides line up with TRBD1. The CDR3 extends over 13 amino acids. V lost 4 bases, J lost 7 bases, and 9 bases stayed unmatched. Germline V gene sequence: CDR1 GTSNPN, CDR2 SVGIG (reference sequence).

The chain links TRBV7-9 to TRBJ2-7; the match to TRBD1 covers 7 bases. The CDR3 covers 14 residues. CDR1 and CDR2 (germline): SEHNR, FQNEAQ (reference sequence). With 7 bases clipped from V and 6 bases from J, the junction kept 12 bases outside the gene matches. This CDR3 reads CASTDTGETFEQYF. The CDR3 bases are TGTGCCAGCACCGACACAGGGGAGACCTTCGAGCAGTACTTC.

This rearrangement joins TRBV28 to TRBJ1-4; D is unresolved. This CDR3 spans 15 amino acids. V was trimmed by 4 bases and J by 4 bases, leaving 13 bases between them. CDR1 MDHEN and CDR2 SYDVKM come from the germline V gene. The CDR3 protein is CASSSQVGSNEKLFF. The CDR3 DNA is TGTGCCAGCAGTTCGCAGGTGGGCAGTAATGAAAAACTGTTTTTT.

This chain connects TRBV7-2 to TRBJ2-6; D possibly uses TRBD1 or TRBD2 (5 bases each). CDR3 length: 16 amino acids. Germline V gives CDR1 SGHTA, CDR2 FQGNSA. The V and J ends lost 0 bases and 2 bases respectively, with 8 bases between them. This CDR3 reads CASSLARGAGANVLTF. The CDR3 DNA reads as TGTGCCAGCAGCTTAGCTCGAGGGGCTGGGGCCAACGTCCTGACTTTC. Complete variable domain (other parts from reference TRBV7-2 and TRBJ2-6): GAGVSQSPSNKVTEKGKDVELRCDPISGHTALYWYRQSLGQGLEFLIYFQGNSAPDKSGLPSDRFSAERTGGSVSTLTIQRTQQEDSAVYLCASSLARGAGANVLTFGAGSRLTVL.

This chain links TRBV6-6 with TRBJ2-5; no firm D call. The J call is uncertain, as TRBJ2-7 better fits the DNA end. Per germline, CDR1 MNHNY and CDR2 SVGAGI (reference sequence). The CDR3 totals 14 residues. The CDR3 spells CASHQVSASYEQYF. As DNA, the CDR3 is TGTGCCAGCCACCAAGTGTCCGCCTCCTACGAGCAGTACTTC.

The chain has TRBV13 and TRBJ1-5, with 10 bases identical to TRBD1. V trimming: 5 bases; J trimming: 3 bases; junction bases outside the gene matches: 4. Germline values: CDR1 PRHDT, CDR2 FYEKMQ (reference sequence). The CDR3 loop spans 15 amino acids. The CDR3 spells CASSKGQGYNQPQHF. The CDR3 nucleotides read TGTGCCAGCAGCAAGGGACAGGGGTACAATCAGCCCCAGCATTTT.

The chain uses TRBV14 and TRBJ1-3; D gene unclear. The CDR3 is made up of 13 amino acids. Germline V lookup: CDR1 SGHDN, CDR2 FVKESK. The V and J ends lost 2 bases and 2 bases respectively, with 4 bases between them. DNA for the CDR3: TGTGCCAGCAGCCAAATCCCTGGAAACACCATATATTTT. It specifies CASSQIPGNTIYF.